The clone carrying this T cell receptor beta chain was observed a single time. Repertoires were generated with immunoSEQ multiplex PCR, while TCRdb's copy carries only in-frame clones and drops some. The repertoire holds about 56,000 clones, with 89% as singletons. These data are taken from a study of blood T cell repertoires in COVID-19. CDR3 length: 15 amino acids. Germline loops: CDR1 SGHTA, CDR2 FQGNSA. V shed 5 bases, J shed 2 bases, and the junction held 6 bases outside the gene matches. The TCR originated in a human donor in a cohort sampled during active COVID-19. The sample comprised peripheral blood. J is TRBJ2-7 and V is TRBV7-2; 10 nucleotides line up with TRBD2. CDR3 nucleotide sequence: TGTGCCAGCAGCATTCGACTAGCGGGCACCTACGAGCAGTACTTC. This translates into CASSIRLAGTYEQYF.